Here is one TCR beta chain with its context. It lacks a known antigen. Per-base qualities were not stored, and no clone one base away is much larger. TCRbeta CDR3 regions were amplified from genomic DNA using the immunoSEQ Assay, a bias-controlled multiplex PCR. For the original study's pipeline: Within the assay, amplification of reference gene primers was used to estimate how many nucleated cells each sample contained. To quantify the absolute abundance of each unique TCRbeta CDR3 rearrangement, sequence reads were collapsed and filtered. Productive Simpson clonality was computed per sample as the square root of Simpson's diversity index over productive rearrangements. What TCRdb holds here is the immuneACCESS table cut down to in-frame rearrangements. Part of the clones is not present; checked against another copy, under half of the missing clones reflect an unresolved V gene, and the others are unexplained. V and J calls plus clone size are reproduced from that table; the DNA served to infer D and trimming. This sample holds 87,000 or so clones; 70% to 85% were observed only once. In total, the top ten clones hold around 3.3% of the sample.

The source of the sample is a study of blood T cell repertoires in COVID-19 (dated by TCRdb to the early 2020s). For the study in its entirety: Collaborator samples came from the United States, Italy and Spain and covered acute and convalescent phases of COVID-19. The material from the prospective study consisted of cDNA or gDNA derived from T cells, B-cell-depleted T cells, or PBMCs. The dataset comprised deeply sampled blood TCRbeta repertoires from subjects exposed to, actively infected with, or recovered from COVID-19. The repertoires were released in a freely available public database intended as a resource for research on the immune response to SARS-CoV-2. Samples came from the ongoing ImmuneRACE study (first 160 participants) plus 1,254 subjects from 6 global collaborators. The sample metadata nearly always contained a de-identified subject ID, COVID-19 status, age in years and sex. Where available, HLA class I and class II types were obtained from metadata supplied by the sample provider rather than from assay-based typing. Overall results and qualifications from the work: Clinical and demographic metadata were provided uncurated, with the amount varying by source and participant.

One collaborating source in Seattle enrolled patients during active infection and followed them longitudinally through the course of disease. The collaborating institutions used their own protocols to collect whole blood in K2EDTA tubes. For TCRbeta analysis, collaborators shipped samples in one of three forms: frozen whole blood, isolated PBMCs, or DNA extracted from either of those sample types. The CDR3 spans 15 residues, from the cysteine through the phenylalanine. Only CDR3 DNA is held: 45 bases, read in frame from base 1. V gives up 7 bases and J gives up 4 bases, and the segment between their germline ends measures 19 bases. From the germline V gene, CDR1 is MDHEN and CDR2 is SYDVKM.

The source is a woman aged 80 or over with COVID-19, enrolled during active disease. The sequencing sample was made of peripheral blood. The chain links TRBV28 with TRBJ1-2; TRBD1 is perhaps the D gene, given 6 matching bases. The CDR3 protein is CASKRTDHRVYGYTF. The sequenced DNA: TGTGCCAGCAAAAGGACAGATCACCGAGTCTATGGCTACACCTTC.